Following are 30 T cell receptor beta chains from one sample sequenced in a study of blood T cell repertoires in COVID-19. TCRdb's table, derived via immunoSEQ multiplex PCR, lists solely in-frame clones and lacks some. The sample holds some 150,000 clones, around 82% seen once. Sample: peripheral blood. The receptors derive from a man aged 60 to 75 with acute or convalescent COVID-19.

V usage is TRBV23-1 and J usage is TRBJ1-4, with TRBD1 matching over 9 bases. Being an ORF, TRBV23-1 has a function that is uncertain. This CDR3 comprises 14 residues. The V and J ends lost 2 bases and 5 bases, in that order; junction bases with no gene match: 0. CDR3 sequence (DNA): TGCGCCAGCAGTCAAGACAGGGGGAATGAAAAACTGTTTTTT. Protein sequence: CASSQDRGNEKLFF.

The chain employs TRBV2 and TRBJ2-5; D not certain. Deletions cut 6 bases from V and 5 bases from J, with 16 bases between. Germline assignment: CDR1 SNHLY and CDR2 FYNNEI. The CDR3 sequence is 14 residues long. CDR3 sequence reads: CASSRHSESETQYF. The CDR3 nucleotides are TGTGCCAGCAGCCGACACTCCGAGAGTGAGACCCAGTACTTC.

This sequence joins TRBV5-5 and TRBJ2-3, with D maybe TRBD2 (6 bases). The germline V gene encodes CDR1 SGHKS and CDR2 YYEKEE (reference sequence). The V and J ends lost 0 bases and 2 bases respectively, with 10 bases between them. The CDR3 has 15 amino acids. This CDR3 is CASSLGTTPTDTQYF. The CDR3 bases are TGTGCCAGCAGCTTGGGGACTACCCCCACAGATACGCAGTATTTT.

The chain employs TRBV10-3 and TRBJ1-1, with D possibly TRBD1 on 6 matching bases. Germline CDR1 and CDR2: ENHRY and SYGVKD. V was clipped by 8 bases and J by 0 bases, with 7 bases between them. The CDR3 length is 12 residues. In nucleotides, the CDR3 is TGTGCCATCGGGGGCATGAACACTGAAGCTTTCTTT. Amino acid sequence: CAIGGMNTEAFF.

The rearrangement joins TRBV12-2 to TRBJ2-1; the table gives TRBD2 as D, unverified against the DNA. TRBV12-2 is assigned pseudogene status. There are 18 residues in the CDR3. The CDR3 region is CASRLAGEQGLASGEQFF. In DNA, the CDR3 is TGTGCAAGTCGCTTAGCGGGGGAACAGGGACTAGCGTCAGGTGAGCAGTTCTTC.

The chain recombines TRBV3-1 (or the pseudogene TRBV3-2) with TRBJ2-7, with D tentatively TRBD1 (6 bases). The CDR3 is 15 amino acids. Germline-derived CDR1 and CDR2 are LGHDT and YNNKEL (reference sequence). The V gene lost 1 base and the J gene lost 4 bases, with 14 bases spanning the gap. The CDR3 region is CASSQGPDRPYEQYF. The CDR3 DNA sequence: TGTGCCAGCAGCCAAGGACCGGACAGACCTTACGAGCAGTACTTC.

V and J are TRBV5-1 and TRBJ1-3; 7 bases map to TRBD1. From germline, CDR1 is SGHRS and CDR2 YFSETQ. This CDR3 is built from 14 residues. V lost 3 bases, J lost 4 bases, and 4 bases stayed unmatched. CDR3 amino acids: CASSSRGIGNTIYF. The CDR3 DNA is TGCGCCAGCAGCTCCAGGGGGATAGGAAACACCATATATTTT.

As concerns this clone: The same CDR3 is also encoded by other DNA sequences in this sample. The rearrangement links TRBV28 to TRBJ2-3; 11 bases agree with TRBD2. CDR1 MDHEN and CDR2 SYDVKM come from the germline V gene. The CDR3 spans 15 residues. Trimming cost V 4 bases and J 3 bases; bases outside gene matches: 3. The CDR3 DNA follows: TGTGCCAGCAGTTCGCTAGCGGGAGGTACAGATACGCAGTATTTT. Protein: CASSSLAGGTDTQYF.

This clone has a single count. The rearrangement links TRBV19 to TRBJ2-1, with a tentative D call TRBD1 (6 bases). The length of the CDR3 is 17 residues. Per germline, CDR1 LNHDA and CDR2 SQIVND (reference sequence). Trimming removed 4 bases at V and 0 bases at J, with 16 bases between. CDR3 coding DNA: TGTGCCAGTAGTACCAAACGACAGGAAGGCTCCTACAATGAGCAGTTCTTC. This translates into CASSTKRQEGSYNEQFF. The variable domain in full, completed from reference TRBV19 and TRBJ2-1, reads DGGITQSPKYLFRKEGQNVTLSCEQNLNHDAMYWYRQDPGQGLRLIYYSQIVNDFQKGDIAEGYSVSREKKESFPLTVTSAQKNPTAFYLCASSTKRQEGSYNEQFFGPGTRLTVL.

This clone was found once. The chain recombines TRBV27 with TRBJ2-1, with D tentatively TRBD2 (5 bases). The germline gives CDR1 MNHEY, CDR2 SMNVEV (reference sequence). Trimming pared 0 bases from V and 5 bases from J, leaving 8 bases between. The CDR3 extends over 14 amino acids. DNA for the CDR3: TGTGCCAGCAGTTTATCAGGACTTAACAATGAGCAGTTCTTC. This encodes CASSLSGLNNEQFF.

The V gene is TRBV13, the J gene TRBJ1-3; D uncertain. Between the trimmed V and J ends, which lost 6 bases and 0 bases, there was a span of 3 bases. The germline V gene has CDR1 PRHDT and CDR2 FYEKMQ (reference sequence). The CDR3 runs 12 residues. The CDR3 reads CASSYSGNTIYF. The DNA for the CDR3 is TGTGCCAGCAGTTACTCTGGAAACACCATATATTTT.

This clone was found many times. The chain links TRBV19 to TRBJ2-3; D possibly corresponds to TRBD2 (6 bases). V lost 0 bases to trimming and J lost 1 base, with 20 bases between them. This CDR3 is 19 amino acids long. Germline-derived CDR1 and CDR2 are LNHDA and SQIVND (reference sequence). The CDR3 region has the DNA TGTGCCAGTAGTATAGAGGCCCGGACCGGGAGTCATCGCACAGATACGCAGTATTTT. It is translated as CASSIEARTGSHRTDTQYF.

The gene calls are TRBV5-5 and TRBJ1-1; D gene unclear. Germline assignment: CDR1 SGHKS and CDR2 YYEKEE (reference sequence). CDR3 length equals 15 residues. The V end was cut by 2 bases, the J end by 1 base, with 12 bases between. In DNA, the CDR3 is TGTGCCAGCAGCTTTGCTCTACTAGCGAACACTGAAGCTTTCTTT. Translation gives CASSFALLANTEAFF.

This sequence joins TRBV6-5 and TRBJ1-2, with 7 bases fitting TRBD1. Germline loops: CDR1 MNHEY, CDR2 SVGAGI. Trimming at V came to 2 bases and at J to 0 bases, leaving 3 bases not matched to a gene. The CDR3 has 15 residues. CDR3 residues: CASSYEGTANYGYTF. The CDR3 nucleotides are TGTGCCAGCAGTTACGAGGGGACAGCTAACTATGGCTACACCTTC.

This clone was seen a handful of times. V gene TRBV3-1 (or the pseudogene TRBV3-2) combines with J gene TRBJ2-7, with 7 bases that match TRBD2. V dropped 4 bases and J dropped 7; count of bases not matched to a gene: 10. The CDR3 covers 14 residues. The germline CDR1 and CDR2 sequences are LGHDT and YNNKEL (reference sequence). The CDR3 DNA reads as TGTGCCAGCAGCCGTATCGTGGGGGGAGGGGAGCAGTACTTC. As protein: CASSRIVGGGEQYF.

The chain employs TRBV10-1 and TRBJ1-2; D remains unclear. CDR1 and CDR2 (germline): WNHNN, SYGVQD (reference sequence). The V end was cut by 0 bases, the J end by 2 bases, with 7 bases between. The CDR3 length is 14 residues. CDR3 DNA: TGCGCCAGCAGTGAGTCGAACAGCAACTATGGCTACACCTTC. Translating gives CASSESNSNYGYTF.

This clone was seen just once. The chain recombines TRBV12-3 or TRBV12-4 with TRBJ2-7; D is unclear. The V end lost 4 bases, the J end lost 7 bases, and 11 bases lay between the germline ends. This CDR3 has 12 amino acids. CDR3 in DNA: TGTGCCAGCAGTTCCGGTCCACGGGAGCAGTACTTC. Translation gives CASSSGPREQYF.

The chain links TRBV27 to TRBJ2-3; perhaps TRBD1 as D (5 bases). V gave up 6 bases and J gave up 0 bases, with 10 bases separating them. Per the germline V gene, CDR1 is MNHEY and CDR2 is SMNVEV (reference sequence). This CDR3 contains 14 residues. CDR3: CASSPWTSTDTQYF. CDR3 nucleotide sequence: TGTGCCAGCAGCCCCTGGACAAGCACAGATACGCAGTATTTT.

This rearrangement joins TRBV24-1 to TRBJ1-5; the match to TRBD1 covers 7 bases. This CDR3 has 14 amino acids. Germline V gives CDR1 KGHDR, CDR2 SFDVKD. Trimming at V came to 3 bases and at J to 4 bases, leaving 2 bases not matched to a gene. The CDR3 sequence: CATSDPTGNQPQHF. The CDR3 DNA follows: TGTGCCACCAGTGATCCGACAGGGAATCAGCCCCAGCATTTT.

The chain couples TRBV27 to TRBJ2-1; TRBD1 matches 10 bases. The CDR3 covers 13 residues. V lost 6 bases, J lost 5 bases, and 1 base stayed unmatched. Germline V gene data show CDR1 as MNHEY and CDR2 as SMNVEV (reference sequence). DNA for the CDR3: TGTGCCAGCAGGGACAGGGGGAACAATGAGCAGTTCTTC. Its protein product is CASRDRGNNEQFF.

V usage is TRBV5-1 and J usage is TRBJ2-7, with a possible D match to TRBD1 (6 bases). V shed 2 bases and J shed 0 bases, with 12 bases lying between them. This CDR3 has 15 residues. Germline V lookup: CDR1 SGHRS, CDR2 YFSETQ. This chain's CDR3 is CASSFAGAGSYEQYF. The CDR3 DNA sequence: TGCGCCAGCAGCTTCGCAGGGGCTGGCTCCTACGAGCAGTACTTC.

The chain is built from TRBV19 and TRBJ2-7, with a possible D match to TRBD1 (6 bases). V lost 2 bases to trimming and J lost 0 bases, with 8 bases between them. This CDR3 has 14 amino acids. Germline V gene lookup returns CDR1 LNHDA and CDR2 SQIVND (reference sequence). DNA for the CDR3: TGTGCCAGTAGTATAACAGGGAGCTCCTACGAGCAGTACTTC. Translation: CASSITGSSYEQYF.

This clone was seen a handful of times. The chain has TRBV27 and TRBJ1-1; D possibly corresponds to TRBD1 (6 bases). CDR1 and CDR2 from the germline V gene are MNHEY and SMNVEV (reference sequence). Trimming took 8 bases from V and 9 from J, leaving 19 bases between them. The CDR3 totals 13 residues. CDR3 protein: CASSSLSQGKAFF. DNA for the CDR3: TGTGCCAGCTCTTCCTTATCACAGGGTAAAGCTTTCTTT.

The chain carries TRBV5-1 and TRBJ2-3, with 8 bases that match TRBD1. The CDR3 has 14 residues. Germline V gives CDR1 SGHRS, CDR2 YFSETQ. V shed 7 bases and J 8 bases; nucleotides not matched to a gene: 12. The CDR3 DNA is TGCGCCAGCGGGGCGGACAGGGTTCGTAGTACGCAGTATTTT. This sequence encodes CASGADRVRSTQYF.

The chain joins TRBV7-9 to TRBJ2-3, with D perhaps TRBD1 (5 bases). The CDR3 length is 15 residues. Trimming cost V 5 bases and J 2 bases, with 14 bases left between them. Germline loops: CDR1 SEHNR, CDR2 FQNEAQ (reference sequence). The CDR3 DNA follows: TGTGCCAGCAGCCCTCAGGGATTAATCACAGATACGCAGTATTTT. Its translation: CASSPQGLITDTQYF.

This rearrangement joins TRBV7-2 to TRBJ2-2; 8 nucleotides match TRBD1. Germline CDR1 SGHTA, CDR2 FQGNSA. The CDR3 has 16 amino acids. Trimming took 5 bases from V and 4 from J; bases not matched to a gene: 9. The CDR3 loop reads CASSPPGQGGTGELFF. CDR3 sequence (DNA): TGTGCCAGCAGCCCCCCCGGACAGGGAGGCACCGGGGAGCTGTTTTTT.

V is TRBV24-1 and J is TRBJ2-3, with TRBD2 matching over 10 bases. With 0 bases clipped from V and 2 bases from J, the junction kept 4 bases outside the gene matches. This CDR3 is built from 17 residues. From germline, CDR1 is KGHDR and CDR2 SFDVKD. Written as DNA, the CDR3 is TGTGCCACCAGTGATTTGTCAACTAGCGGGATCACAGATACGCAGTATTTT. It encodes CATSDLSTSGITDTQYF.

This rearrangement joins TRBV28 to TRBJ2-7; unclear D gene. Germline V gene lookup returns CDR1 MDHEN and CDR2 SYDVKM. This CDR3 spans 12 amino acids. V was clipped by 7 bases and J by 2 bases, with 9 bases between them. The CDR3 DNA follows: TGTGCCAGCAATCGGTACCCCTACGAGCAGTACTTC. It is translated as CASNRYPYEQYF.

The chain links TRBV18 to TRBJ2-1, with TRBD2 matching 8 bases. Germline values: CDR1 KGHSH, CDR2 LQKENI. The J segment lost 3 bases and the V segment lost 4 bases, leaving 8 bases of the junction unmatched. The CDR3 sequence is 16 residues long. The CDR3, as DNA: TGTGCCAGCTCACGAGTAAGCGGGAGAGACTACAATGAGCAGTTCTTC. Encoded protein: CASSRVSGRDYNEQFF.

This clone has just one count. This rearrangement joins TRBV3-1 (or the pseudogene TRBV3-2) to TRBJ1-1; weak D call: TRBD1 (5 bases). V was pared by 4 bases and J by 7 bases, with 16 bases between. The CDR3 is 14 amino acids. From germline, CDR1 is LGHDT and CDR2 YNNKEL (reference sequence). The CDR3 reads CASSRTFEFSEAFF. CDR3 sequence (DNA): TGTGCCAGCAGCCGGACATTTGAGTTTAGTGAAGCTTTCTTT.